This T cell receptor (beta chain) was recorded in a study of blood T cell repertoires in COVID-19. Study background: Sample material is recorded as cDNA or gDNA derived from T cells, B-cell-depleted T cells, or PBMCs.

This clone showed up just once. Germline values: CDR1 SGDLS, CDR2 YYNGEE. The V end lost 2 bases, the J end lost 1 base, and 6 bases lay between the germline ends. The CDR3 loop spans 13 amino acids. TCRdb's copy holds only in-frame clones and misses some; the assay was immunoSEQ multiplex PCR. The top ten clones hold around 0.96% of a sample with around 310,000 clones, around 87% of them seen once. Enrolment of Seattle patients took place during active infection, and they were followed longitudinally. The source material was peripheral blood. The chain uses TRBV9 and TRBJ1-1, with D unclear. The sequence came from a middle-aged woman with COVID-19, enrolled during active disease. CDR3 sequence: CASSVTTNTEAFF. The DNA for the CDR3 is TGTGCCAGCAGCGTTACTACGAACACTGAAGCTTTCTTT.